This TCR beta chain was sequenced in a study of blood T cell repertoires in COVID-19. Turning to the study itself: Sources were T cells, B-cell-depleted T cells, or PBMCs; the material itself was cDNA or gDNA.

V was clipped by 3 bases and J by 5 bases, with 11 bases between them. This CDR3 is built from 14 residues. The germline V gene has CDR1 LGHDT and CDR2 YNNKEL (reference sequence). Here immunoSEQ multiplex PCR was the method, and the copy in TCRdb shows in-frame clones only, minus some. Among some 170,000 clones listed, approximately 88% were seen once. The Seattle patients, enrolled during active infection, were followed longitudinally. The TCR sequence derives from a woman in her 40s with COVID-19, enrolled during active disease. The sequenced sample was peripheral blood. J is TRBJ2-4 and V is TRBV3-1 (or the pseudogene TRBV3-2); D is uncertain. DNA for the CDR3: TGTGCCAGCAGCCACAATCTCGGTCAAAACATTCAGTACTTC. Its protein is CASSHNLGQNIQYF.